Listed below are T cell receptor beta chains from one sample, sequenced in a study of siplizumab effects on memory and regulatory T cells. Generated by immunoSEQ multiplex PCR, the TCRdb table keeps only in-frame clones and is missing some. The top ten hold roughly 1.8% of the sample, which has about 120,000 clones, roughly 94% seen once. Sequenced material: non-Treg CD4+ T cells sorted from blood. Source of these receptors: a human donor in good health. The CDR3 runs from the conserved cysteine through the conserved F or W. Fields, in order: clone size, J gene, V gene, D gene, CDR3 protein, CDR3 DNA. D genes are given only for firm matches. Rows may omit the clone size; those that give it use once, few, many or a size class.

clone_size: .; j_call: TRBJ1-1; v_call: TRBV18; d_call: TRBD1; cdr3_aa: CASSRDRGSNTEAFF; cdr3_nt: TGTGCCAGCTCACGGGACAGGGGATCGAACACTGAAGCTTTCTTT
clone_size: .; j_call: TRBJ2-5; v_call: TRBV7-6; d_call: TRBD1; cdr3_aa: CASSSLRGGRGQETQYF; cdr3_nt: TGTGCCAGCAGTTCCTTGCGAGGGGGCCGGGGCCAAGAGACCCAGTACTTC
clone_size: .; j_call: TRBJ1-4; v_call: TRBV2; d_call: TRBD1; cdr3_aa: CASGTGAGRTNEKLFF; cdr3_nt: TGTGCCAGCGGTACAGGGGCCGGGAGAACTAATGAAAAACTGTTTTTT
clone_size: .; j_call: TRBJ2-2; v_call: TRBV9; d_call: TRBD2; cdr3_aa: CASSVERGLGAGELFF; cdr3_nt: TGTGCCAGCAGCGTAGAGAGGGGACTAGGAGCCGGGGAGCTGTTTTTT
clone_size: .; j_call: TRBJ1-5; v_call: TRBV7-3; d_call: TRBD1; cdr3_aa: CASSEQGGSQPQHF; cdr3_nt: TGTGCCAGCAGCGAACAGGGGGGAAGTCAGCCCCAGCATTTT
clone_size: .; j_call: TRBJ2-1; v_call: TRBV5-8; d_call: .; cdr3_aa: CASSLEQSSYNEQFF; cdr3_nt: TGTGCCAGCAGCTTGGAACAGAGCTCCTACAATGAGCAGTTCTTC
clone_size: .; j_call: TRBJ1-1; v_call: TRBV27; d_call: TRBD1; cdr3_aa: CASSPLQGNMNTEAFF; cdr3_nt: TGTGCCAGCAGTCCTCTACAGGGGAACATGAACACTGAAGCTTTCTTT
clone_size: .; j_call: TRBJ2-3; v_call: TRBV10-3; d_call: .; cdr3_aa: CAISDRTSSTDTQYF; cdr3_nt: TGTGCCATCAGTGACAGAACCAGCAGCACAGATACGCAGTATTTT
clone_size: .; j_call: TRBJ2-2; v_call: TRBV27; d_call: .; cdr3_aa: CASSLESDRLGTGELFF; cdr3_nt: TGTGCCAGCAGTTTAGAGTCAGACAGACTGGGCACCGGGGAGCTGTTTTTT
clone_size: .; j_call: TRBJ2-1; v_call: TRBV27; d_call: TRBD2; cdr3_aa: CASSLISGRVDNEQFF; cdr3_nt: TGTGCCAGCAGTTTAATTAGCGGGAGGGTGGACAATGAGCAGTTCTTC
clone_size: .; j_call: TRBJ1-2; v_call: TRBV6-8; d_call: .; cdr3_aa: CASSYPRGPYGYTF; cdr3_nt: TGTGCCAGCAGTTATCCCAGGGGACCCTATGGCTACACCTTC
clone_size: .; j_call: TRBJ2-7; v_call: TRBV4-1; d_call: .; cdr3_aa: CASSQDRNPYEQYF; cdr3_nt: TGCGCCAGCAGCCAAGACCGTAACCCCTACGAGCAGTACTTC
clone_size: .; j_call: TRBJ1-5; v_call: TRBV6-5; d_call: .; cdr3_aa: CASSYSGAGPQHF; cdr3_nt: TGTGCCAGCAGTTACTCTGGGGCCGGGCCCCAGCATTTT
clone_size: .; j_call: TRBJ1-1; v_call: TRBV15; d_call: .; cdr3_aa: CATSRDSPENGSRGNTEAFF; cdr3_nt: TGTGCCACCAGCAGAGATTCCCCCGAAAACGGGTCGCGAGGGAACACTGAAGCTTTCTTT
clone_size: .; j_call: TRBJ1-2; v_call: TRBV7-9; d_call: .; cdr3_aa: CASSPNRANYGYTF; cdr3_nt: TGTGCCAGCAGCCCGAACAGGGCTAACTATGGCTACACCTTC
clone_size: .; j_call: TRBJ1-1; v_call: TRBV18; d_call: .; cdr3_aa: CASSLRQALDTEAFF; cdr3_nt: TGTGCCAGCTCACTACGACAGGCTTTGGACACTGAAGCTTTCTTT
clone_size: .; j_call: TRBJ1-5; v_call: TRBV10-3; d_call: .; cdr3_aa: CAIKIVQLRNQPQHF; cdr3_nt: TGTGCCATCAAAATAGTCCAGCTACGAAATCAGCCCCAGCATTTT
clone_size: .; j_call: TRBJ2-2; v_call: TRBV9; d_call: .; cdr3_aa: CASSVVSGPLGGELFF; cdr3_nt: TGTGCCAGCAGCGTAGTTTCAGGGCCCCTGGGCGGGGAGCTGTTTTTT
clone_size: once; j_call: TRBJ2-7; v_call: TRBV6-5; d_call: TRBD1; cdr3_aa: CASSYTRDRGYEQYF; cdr3_nt: TGTGCCAGCAGTTACACCCGGGACAGGGGTTACGAGCAGTACTTC
clone_size: .; j_call: TRBJ2-5; v_call: TRBV5-4; d_call: .; cdr3_aa: CASSLDRGGETQYF; cdr3_nt: TGTGCCAGCAGCTTGGACAGGGGGGGAGAGACCCAGTACTTC
clone_size: .; j_call: TRBJ1-2; v_call: TRBV29-1; d_call: .; cdr3_aa: CSAWVIRIYGYTF; cdr3_nt: TGCAGCGCATGGGTCATACGGATCTATGGCTACACCTTC
clone_size: .; j_call: TRBJ2-7; v_call: TRBV11-1; d_call: TRBD1; cdr3_aa: CASSLMRQGAEQYF; cdr3_nt: TGTGCCAGCAGCTTAATGAGACAGGGAGCCGAGCAGTACTTC
clone_size: .; j_call: TRBJ1-3; v_call: TRBV4-1; d_call: .; cdr3_aa: CASSQGKAFSGNTIYF; cdr3_nt: TGCGCCAGCAGCCAAGGAAAGGCATTCTCTGGAAACACCATATATTTT
clone_size: .; j_call: TRBJ1-1; v_call: TRBV5-1; d_call: .; cdr3_aa: CASSLGGGEKGEAFF; cdr3_nt: TGCGCCAGCAGCTTGGGTGGGGGGGAAAAGGGTGAAGCTTTCTTT
clone_size: .; j_call: TRBJ2-7; v_call: TRBV7-9; d_call: TRBD1; cdr3_aa: CASSLGQGVRDEQYF; cdr3_nt: TGTGCCAGCAGCTTGGGACAGGGCGTAAGGGACGAGCAGTACTTC
clone_size: .; j_call: TRBJ1-4; v_call: TRBV7-6; d_call: .; cdr3_aa: CASSLGGAREKLFF; cdr3_nt: TGTGCCAGCAGCTTGGGTGGGGCTCGAGAAAAACTGTTTTTT
clone_size: .; j_call: TRBJ1-2; v_call: TRBV19; d_call: TRBD1; cdr3_aa: CASSIQQGAGGYTF; cdr3_nt: TGTGCCAGTAGTATTCAACAGGGGGCGGGAGGCTACACCTTC
clone_size: .; j_call: TRBJ2-3; v_call: TRBV11-3; d_call: .; cdr3_aa: CASSPRGSFTDTQYF; cdr3_nt: TGTGCCAGCAGCCCCCGGGGTAGTTTCACAGATACGCAGTATTTT
clone_size: .; j_call: TRBJ2-1; v_call: TRBV29-1; d_call: TRBD2; cdr3_aa: CSVQGLAEFYNEQFF; cdr3_nt: TGCAGCGTCCAGGGACTAGCGGAATTCTACAATGAGCAGTTCTTC
clone_size: .; j_call: TRBJ2-3; v_call: TRBV6-5; d_call: .; cdr3_aa: CASQRRGTDTQYF; cdr3_nt: TGTGCCAGCCAACGGCGGGGCACAGATACGCAGTATTTT
clone_size: .; j_call: TRBJ2-1; v_call: TRBV6-5; d_call: .; cdr3_aa: CASSYGSPSSYNEQFF; cdr3_nt: TGTGCCAGCAGTTACGGGTCCCCGAGCTCCTACAATGAGCAGTTCTTC
clone_size: .; j_call: TRBJ2-7; v_call: TRBV7-2; d_call: .; cdr3_aa: CASSLFRSSYEQYF; cdr3_nt: TGTGCCAGCAGCTTATTTCGCAGCAGCTACGAGCAGTACTTC
clone_size: .; j_call: TRBJ1-3; v_call: TRBV15; d_call: TRBD1; cdr3_aa: CATSRGDRATGNTIYF; cdr3_nt: TGTGCCACCAGCAGGGGGGACAGGGCTACTGGAAACACCATATATTTT
clone_size: .; j_call: TRBJ1-2; v_call: TRBV18; d_call: .; cdr3_aa: CASSPRQGGYTF; cdr3_nt: TGTGCCAGCTCACCACGGCAGGGTGGCTACACCTTC
clone_size: .; j_call: TRBJ1-2; v_call: TRBV6-1; d_call: .; cdr3_aa: CASSDPGQHYGYTF; cdr3_nt: TGTGCCAGCAGTGACCCCGGACAGCACTATGGCTACACCTTC
clone_size: .; j_call: TRBJ1-1; v_call: TRBV7-9; d_call: .; cdr3_aa: CASSGKTGNTEAFF; cdr3_nt: TGTGCCAGCAGCGGGAAGACAGGGAACACTGAAGCTTTCTTT
clone_size: .; j_call: TRBJ2-5; v_call: TRBV2; d_call: .; cdr3_aa: CASRQGQETQYF; cdr3_nt: TGTGCCAGCAGGCAGGGCCAAGAGACCCAGTACTTC
clone_size: .; j_call: TRBJ2-1; v_call: TRBV2; d_call: .; cdr3_aa: CASSEDRSSYNEQFF; cdr3_nt: TGTGCCAGCAGTGAAGACAGATCGTCCTACAATGAGCAGTTCTTC
clone_size: .; j_call: TRBJ2-7; v_call: TRBV6-6; d_call: .; cdr3_aa: CASSPQSYEQYF; cdr3_nt: TGTGCCAGCAGTCCACAGAGCTACGAGCAGTACTTC
clone_size: .; j_call: TRBJ2-6; v_call: TRBV7-8; d_call: TRBD1; cdr3_aa: CASSTRGTGANVLTF; cdr3_nt: TGTGCCAGCAGCACCAGGGGGACTGGGGCCAACGTCCTGACTTTC